These T cell receptor beta chains were read from a single sample in a study of T cells in Graves' hyperthyroidism and ophthalmopathy. TCRdb processed the multiplex PCR reads anew with MiXCR; each CDR3 protein has one entry. Altogether under 750,000 distinct CDR3 sequences are present, over 15% being singletons, with the ten largest covering 16%. The specimen sequenced was blood. These receptors all come from a woman in her forties or fifties with Graves' hyperthyroidism that later progressed to Graves' ophthalmopathy. CDR3s include the opening cysteine and the closing phenylalanine or tryptophan. The order of the fields is V gene, D gene, clone size, J gene, CDR3 protein, CDR3 DNA. D genes are given only for firm matches. Clone size is shown for a subset of rows, as once, few, many or a class of expanded clone.

v_gene: TRBV12-3/TRBV12-4
d_gene: -
abundance: -
j_gene: TRBJ1-4
CDR3aa: CASSLGLLILF
CDR3nt: TGTGCCAGCAGTTTAGGTTTGCTTATACTTTTT

v_gene: TRBV3-1
d_gene: -
abundance: many
j_gene: TRBJ1-2
CDR3aa: CASSQDPARDNYGYTF
CDR3nt: TGTGCCAGCAGCCAGGATCCGGCCAGGGACAACTATGGCTACACCTTC

v_gene: TRBV10-2
d_gene: -
abundance: few
j_gene: TRBJ1-1
CDR3aa: CASAGDLNTEAFF
CDR3nt: TGCGCCAGCGCCGGGGATTTGAACACTGAAGCTTTCTTT

v_gene: TRBV30
d_gene: TRBD1
abundance: few
j_gene: TRBJ2-1
CDR3aa: CAWSRGTGDSNEQFF
CDR3nt: TGTGCCTGGAGTCGCGGGACAGGGGATTCCAATGAGCAGTTCTTC

v_gene: TRBV6-1
d_gene: TRBD1
abundance: few
j_gene: TRBJ2-6
CDR3aa: CASRPGQISGANVLTF
CDR3nt: TGTGCCAGCAGGCCGGGACAGATCTCTGGGGCCAACGTCCTGACTTTC

v_gene: TRBV10-3
d_gene: TRBD1
abundance: -
j_gene: TRBJ2-2
CDR3aa: CAIRDRGNTGELFF
CDR3nt: TGTGCCATCCGGGACAGGGGGAACACCGGGGAGCTGTTTTTT

v_gene: TRBV5-6
d_gene: -
abundance: few
j_gene: TRBJ1-3
CDR3aa: CASSFVGPSGNTIYF
CDR3nt: TGTGCCAGCAGCTTTGTAGGACCTTCTGGAAACACCATATATTTT

v_gene: TRBV24-1
d_gene: TRBD2
abundance: many
j_gene: TRBJ2-3
CDR3aa: CATGREQPGSDTQYF
CDR3nt: TGTGCCACCGGGCGGGAGCAGCCCGGCTCAGATACGCAGTATTTT

v_gene: TRBV30
d_gene: -
abundance: -
j_gene: TRBJ1-2
CDR3aa: CAWSSPARAGYTF
CDR3nt: TGTGCCTGGAGTTCCCCCGCAAGGGCTGGCTACACCTTC

v_gene: TRBV12-3/TRBV12-4
d_gene: -
abundance: many
j_gene: TRBJ2-7
CDR3aa: CASTLGRVSHEQYF
CDR3nt: TGTGCCAGCACCCTAGGCAGGGTTAGCCACGAGCAGTACTTC

v_gene: TRBV3-1
d_gene: -
abundance: many
j_gene: TRBJ2-3
CDR3aa: CASSFTSSTDTQYF
CDR3nt: TGTGCCAGCAGCTTTACTAGCTCCACAGATACGCAGTATTTT

v_gene: TRBV14
d_gene: -
abundance: -
j_gene: TRBJ1-1
CDR3aa: CASSQGGTYLNTEAFF
CDR3nt: TGTGCCAGCAGCCAAGGCGGTACATATTTGAACACTGAAGCTTTCTTT

v_gene: TRBV6-1
d_gene: TRBD2
abundance: few
j_gene: TRBJ2-5
CDR3aa: CASSDTRGGIETQYF
CDR3nt: TGTGCCAGCAGTGATACGCGGGGGGGCATAGAGACCCAGTACTTC

v_gene: TRBV7-3
d_gene: TRBD2
abundance: few
j_gene: TRBJ2-3
CDR3aa: CASSSQTSGGLADTQYF
CDR3nt: TGTGCCAGCAGCTCTCAGACTAGCGGGGGGCTGGCAGATACGCAGTATTTT

v_gene: TRBV7-2
d_gene: -
abundance: -
j_gene: TRBJ2-4
CDR3aa: CASSLMDRGISKTIQYF
CDR3nt: TGTGCCAGCAGCTTAATGGACAGAGGGATATCTAAAACCATTCAGTACTTC

v_gene: TRBV19
d_gene: TRBD1
abundance: -
j_gene: TRBJ1-1
CDR3aa: CASSKTGGRSGFPFF
CDR3nt: TGTGCCAGTAGTAAGACAGGGGGCCGGTCCGGTTTCCCTTTCTTT